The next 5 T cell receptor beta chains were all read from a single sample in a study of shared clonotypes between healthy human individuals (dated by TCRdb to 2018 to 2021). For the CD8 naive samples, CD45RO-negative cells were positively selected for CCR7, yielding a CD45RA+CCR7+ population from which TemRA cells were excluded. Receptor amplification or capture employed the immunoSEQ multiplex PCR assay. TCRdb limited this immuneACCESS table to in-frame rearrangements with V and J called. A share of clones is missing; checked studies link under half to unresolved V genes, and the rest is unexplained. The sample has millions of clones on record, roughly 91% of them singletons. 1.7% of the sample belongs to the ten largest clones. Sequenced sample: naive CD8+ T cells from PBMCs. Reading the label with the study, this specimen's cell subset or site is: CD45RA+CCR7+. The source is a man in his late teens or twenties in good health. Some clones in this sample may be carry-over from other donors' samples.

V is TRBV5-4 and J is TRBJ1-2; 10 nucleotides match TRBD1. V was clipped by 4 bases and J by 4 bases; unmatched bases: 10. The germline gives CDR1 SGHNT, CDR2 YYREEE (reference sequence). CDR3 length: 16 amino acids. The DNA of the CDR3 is TGTGCCAGCAGCGACGGGACAGGGGTTATCATCTATGGCTACACCTTC. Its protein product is CASSDGTGVIIYGYTF.

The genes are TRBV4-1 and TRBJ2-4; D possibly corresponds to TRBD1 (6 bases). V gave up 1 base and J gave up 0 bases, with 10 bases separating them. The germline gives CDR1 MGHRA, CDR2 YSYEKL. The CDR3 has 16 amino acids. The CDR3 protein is CASSQGTELAKNIQYF. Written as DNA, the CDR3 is TGCGCCAGCAGCCAAGGGACAGAACTAGCCAAAAACATTCAGTACTTC.

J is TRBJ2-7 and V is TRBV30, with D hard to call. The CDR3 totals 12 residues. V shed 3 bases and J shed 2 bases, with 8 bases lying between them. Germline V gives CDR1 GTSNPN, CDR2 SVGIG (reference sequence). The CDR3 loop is CAWRASPYEQYF. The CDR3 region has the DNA TGTGCCTGGAGAGCTTCCCCCTACGAGCAGTACTTC.

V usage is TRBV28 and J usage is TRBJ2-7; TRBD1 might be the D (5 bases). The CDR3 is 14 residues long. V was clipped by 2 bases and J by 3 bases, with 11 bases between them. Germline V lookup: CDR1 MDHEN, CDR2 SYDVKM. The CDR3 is CASSLRTGYYEQYF. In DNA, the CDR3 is TGTGCCAGCAGTTTACGTACAGGCTACTACGAGCAGTACTTC.

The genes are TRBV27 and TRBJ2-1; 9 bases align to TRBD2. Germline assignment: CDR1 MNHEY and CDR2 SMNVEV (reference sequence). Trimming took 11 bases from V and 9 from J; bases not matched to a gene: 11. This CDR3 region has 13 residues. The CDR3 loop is CAAEASGRTEQFF. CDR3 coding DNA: TGTGCCGCCGAGGCGAGCGGGAGGACTGAGCAGTTCTTC.